The entry below describes one TCR beta chain. Its specificity is unknown. This sample stems from a study of memory CD4+ T cells and cytomegalovirus serostatus. At the level of the study: Healthy Belgian adult donors included roughly ten CMV-positive and approximately 25 CMV-negative people.

CDR3 size: 15 residues. V lost 6 bases to trimming and J lost 4 bases, with 18 bases between them. Germline CDR1 and CDR2: ENHRY and SYGVKD. The sort gate was single viable CD3+CD4+CD8-CD45RO+ cells for memory CD4+ T cells. Source study methods: Out-of-frame sequences were removed, leaving 2,204,828 distinct TCRbeta sequences. TCRdb's copy holds only in-frame clones and misses some; the assay was immunoSEQ multiplex PCR. For V, J and clone size, that table is used; D and trimming come from the DNA. The table lists under 65,000 clones, roughly three quarters of them singletons. Study-wide findings and caveats: Repertoires predicted CMV serostatus with median bootstrapped AUC of about 0.94.

The sample taken for sequencing was memory CD4+ T cells from blood. This clonotype originated in an adult in good health and CMV-seronegative. The chain joins TRBV10-3 to TRBJ1-2; a possible D gene is TRBD1 (6 bases). The CDR3 is CAISPTGNRGYGYTF. CDR3 sequence (DNA): TGTGCCATCAGCCCAACAGGGAATAGGGGCTATGGCTACACCTTC.